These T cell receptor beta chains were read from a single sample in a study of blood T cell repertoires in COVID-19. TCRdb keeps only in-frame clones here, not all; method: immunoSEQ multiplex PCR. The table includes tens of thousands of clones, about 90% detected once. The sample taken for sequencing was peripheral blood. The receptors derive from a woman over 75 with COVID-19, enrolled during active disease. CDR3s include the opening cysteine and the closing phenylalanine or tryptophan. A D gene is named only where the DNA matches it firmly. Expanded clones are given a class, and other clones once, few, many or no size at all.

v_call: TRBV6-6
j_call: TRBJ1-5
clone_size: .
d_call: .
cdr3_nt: TGTGCCAGCAGGACAGGCACAAGCAATCAGCCCCAGCATTTT
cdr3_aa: CASRTGTSNQPQHF

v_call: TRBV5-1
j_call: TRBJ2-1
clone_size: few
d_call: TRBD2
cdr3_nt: TGCGCCAGCAGCGTGGAGGGGCAGCGAGCCGCTTTAAGACTAGCGGGGGAACAATACAATGAGCAGTTCTTC
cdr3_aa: CASSVEGQRAALRLAGEQYNEQFF

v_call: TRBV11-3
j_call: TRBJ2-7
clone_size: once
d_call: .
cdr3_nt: TGTGCCAGCAGCTTAGATAGGAGAAACGAGCAGTACTTC
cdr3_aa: CASSLDRRNEQYF

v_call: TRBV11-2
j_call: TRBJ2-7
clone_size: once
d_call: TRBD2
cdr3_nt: TGTGCCAGCAGCTTCACGTCGGGAGGGGGGCCCCTGATCTACGAGCAGTACTTC
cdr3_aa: CASSFTSGGGPLIYEQYF

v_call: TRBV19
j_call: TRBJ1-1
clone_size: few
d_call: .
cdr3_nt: TGTGCCAGCCAGCCCCGGGACAAGCTGAACACTGAAGCTTTCTTT
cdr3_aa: CASQPRDKLNTEAFF

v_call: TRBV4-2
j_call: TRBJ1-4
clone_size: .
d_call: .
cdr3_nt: TGTGCCAGCAGCCAAGATCCCAGATATAATGAAAAACTGTTTTTT
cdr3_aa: CASSQDPRYNEKLFF

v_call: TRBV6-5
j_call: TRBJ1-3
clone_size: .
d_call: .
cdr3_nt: TGTGCCAGCAGCACAGGGTCAGGAAACACCATATATTTT
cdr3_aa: CASSTGSGNTIYF

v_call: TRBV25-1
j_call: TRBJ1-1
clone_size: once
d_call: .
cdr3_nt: TGTGCCAGCAGTTCCCGGGGGGGGACGGTGAACACTGAAGCTTTCTTT
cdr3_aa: CASSSRGGTVNTEAFF

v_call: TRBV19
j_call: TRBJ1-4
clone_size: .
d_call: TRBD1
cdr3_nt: TGTGCCAGTAGTACGAGGACAGGGGTTAATGAAAAACTGTTTTTT
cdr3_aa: CASSTRTGVNEKLFF

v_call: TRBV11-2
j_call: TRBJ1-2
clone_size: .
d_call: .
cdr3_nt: TGTGCCAGCCGACTCGGCGGGGCGCGGTATGGCTACACCTTC
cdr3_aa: CASRLGGARYGYTF

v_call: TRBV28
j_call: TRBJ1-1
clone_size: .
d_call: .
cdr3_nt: TGTGCCAGCAATCCTTTAGGGGAGGGGACTGAAGCTTTCTTT
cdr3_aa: CASNPLGEGTEAFF

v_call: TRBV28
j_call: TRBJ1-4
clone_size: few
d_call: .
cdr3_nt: TGTGCCAGCAGGCAACCGAGTCGGGTCGCGGAACTGTTTTTT
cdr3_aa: CASRQPSRVAELFF

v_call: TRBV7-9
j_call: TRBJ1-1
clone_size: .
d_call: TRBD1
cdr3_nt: TGTGCCAGCAGCCCGATGGGACAGGTGAACACTGAAGCTTTCTTT
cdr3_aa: CASSPMGQVNTEAFF

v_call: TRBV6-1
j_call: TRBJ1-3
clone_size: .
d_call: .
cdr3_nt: TGTGCCAGCAGTGCCTTGACAGGTCTGTCTGGAAACACCATATATTTT
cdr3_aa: CASSALTGLSGNTIYF

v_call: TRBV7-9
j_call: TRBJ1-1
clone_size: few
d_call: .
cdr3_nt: TGTGCCAGCAGCGCAGTGAACACTGAAGCTTTCTTT
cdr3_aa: CASSAVNTEAFF

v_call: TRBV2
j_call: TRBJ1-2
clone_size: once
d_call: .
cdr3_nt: TGTGCCAGCCGTAGGGGGTACTATGGCTACACCTTC
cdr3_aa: CASRRGYYGYTF

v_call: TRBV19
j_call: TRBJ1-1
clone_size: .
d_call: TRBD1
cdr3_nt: TGTGCCAGTAAAACCGACAGGGACTCTGAAGCTTTCTTT
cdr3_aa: CASKTDRDSEAFF

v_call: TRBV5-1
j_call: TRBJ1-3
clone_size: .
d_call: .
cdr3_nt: TGCGCCAGCAGAAGGGAGTGGAGCTCTGGAAACACCATATATTTT
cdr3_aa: CASRREWSSGNTIYF

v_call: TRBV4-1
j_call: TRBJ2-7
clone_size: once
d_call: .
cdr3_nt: TGCGCCAGCAGCCAAGATTGGCGCGGGAACCAATACGAGCAGTACTTC
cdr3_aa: CASSQDWRGNQYEQYF

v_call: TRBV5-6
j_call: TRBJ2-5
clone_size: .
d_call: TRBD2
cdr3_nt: TGTGCCAGCAGCTTCGGGCTAGCGGGGAGGTTCCAGTACTTC
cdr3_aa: CASSFGLAGRFQYF

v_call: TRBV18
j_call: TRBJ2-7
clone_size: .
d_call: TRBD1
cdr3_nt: TGTGCCAGCTCACCCGAATCTATCGTGAGGACAGGGGGTGGAAATGCCTACGAGCAGTACTTC
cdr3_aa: CASSPESIVRTGGGNAYEQYF

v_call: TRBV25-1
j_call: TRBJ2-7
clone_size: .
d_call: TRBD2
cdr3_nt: TGTGCCAGCAGTAATTACCCGGGACTAGCGGGAGGTTCCTACGAGCAGTACTTC
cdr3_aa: CASSNYPGLAGGSYEQYF

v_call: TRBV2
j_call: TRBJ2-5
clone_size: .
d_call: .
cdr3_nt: TGTGCCAGCAGCCCCTGGCAGGAGGGCCCGGAGACCCAGTACTTC
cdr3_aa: CASSPWQEGPETQYF

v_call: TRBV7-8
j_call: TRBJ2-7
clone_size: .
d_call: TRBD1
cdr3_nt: TGTGCCAGCAGCTTAGGCGGGCTGAGGACAGGCCTGACCTACGAGCAGTACTTC
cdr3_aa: CASSLGGLRTGLTYEQYF

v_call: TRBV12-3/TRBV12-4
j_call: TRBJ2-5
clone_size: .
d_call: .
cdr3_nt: TGTGCCAGCAGTTTTCGTGAGACCCAGTACTTC
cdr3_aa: CASSFRETQYF

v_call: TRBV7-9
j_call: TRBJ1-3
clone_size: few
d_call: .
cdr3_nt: TGTGCCAGCAGCATACGACAGTCCTCTGGAAACACCATATATTTT
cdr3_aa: CASSIRQSSGNTIYF

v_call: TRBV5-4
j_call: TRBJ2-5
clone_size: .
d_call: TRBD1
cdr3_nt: TGTGCCAGCAGCCCGGGACAGGCCCGCCGGGAGACCCAGTACTTC
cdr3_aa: CASSPGQARRETQYF

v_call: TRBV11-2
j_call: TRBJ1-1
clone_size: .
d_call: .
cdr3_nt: TGTGCCAGCAGCTTAGCTCTTCAGTCCGAGAACACTGAAGCTTTCTTT
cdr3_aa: CASSLALQSENTEAFF

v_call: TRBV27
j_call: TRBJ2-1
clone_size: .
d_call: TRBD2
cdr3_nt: TGTGCCAGCAGTTTACGAGGTCTAGCGGTTAACAATGAGCAGTTCTTC
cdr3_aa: CASSLRGLAVNNEQFF

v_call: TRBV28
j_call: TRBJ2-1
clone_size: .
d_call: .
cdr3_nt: TGTGCCAGCAGTTTAGAGTTCCGAGGGTACAATGAGCAGTTCTTC
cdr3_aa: CASSLEFRGYNEQFF

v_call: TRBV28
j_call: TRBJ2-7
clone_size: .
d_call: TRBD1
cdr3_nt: TGTGCCAGCAGGTCCACAGGGGGCTTTTCCTACGAGCAGTACTTC
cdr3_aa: CASRSTGGFSYEQYF

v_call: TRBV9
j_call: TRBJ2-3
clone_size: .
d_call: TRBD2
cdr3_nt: TGTGCCAGCAGCACTGTAGCGGGGGGTACAGATACGCAGTATTTT
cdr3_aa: CASSTVAGGTDTQYF

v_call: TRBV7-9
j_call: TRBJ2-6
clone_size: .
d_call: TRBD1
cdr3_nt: TGTGCCACGTTGAAGGGGGCAGGAGCTGGGGCCAACGTCCTGACTTTC
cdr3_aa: CATLKGAGAGANVLTF

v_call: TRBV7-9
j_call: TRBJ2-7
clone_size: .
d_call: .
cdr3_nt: TGTGCCAGCAGCTTAGAAACAGGGTTTTGGGAGCAGTACTTC
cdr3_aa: CASSLETGFWEQYF

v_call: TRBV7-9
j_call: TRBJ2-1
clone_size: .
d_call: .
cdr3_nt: TGTGCCAGCAGCCCAGGTTACTCCTACAATGAGCAGTTCTTC
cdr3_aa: CASSPGYSYNEQFF

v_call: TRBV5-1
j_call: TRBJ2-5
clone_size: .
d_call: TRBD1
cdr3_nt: TGCGCCAGCACCGTACAGGGGGTCATGGGAGAGACCCAGTACTTC
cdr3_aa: CASTVQGVMGETQYF

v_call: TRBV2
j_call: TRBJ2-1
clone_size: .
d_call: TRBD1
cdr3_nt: TGTGCCAGCAGGGCGGGACAGGGGACCTACAATGAGCAGTTCTTC
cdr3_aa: CASRAGQGTYNEQFF

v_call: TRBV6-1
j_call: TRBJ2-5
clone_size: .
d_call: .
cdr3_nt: TGTGCCAGCAGTGATTCGCCAGGGGCTGGGGAGACCCAGTACTTC
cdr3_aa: CASSDSPGAGETQYF

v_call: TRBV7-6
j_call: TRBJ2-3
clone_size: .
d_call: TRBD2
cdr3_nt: TGTGCCAGCAGCTCCCAAGCGGGAGGGCCCGTAGATACGCAGTATTTT
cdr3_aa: CASSSQAGGPVDTQYF

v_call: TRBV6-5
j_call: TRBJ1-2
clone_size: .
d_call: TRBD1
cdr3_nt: TGTGCCAGCAGGTACCGGGACAGGGCCTACTATGGCTACACCTTC
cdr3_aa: CASRYRDRAYYGYTF

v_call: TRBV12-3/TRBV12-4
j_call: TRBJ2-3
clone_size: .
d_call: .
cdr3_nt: TGTGCCAGCAGTTTATTCTCCACAGATACGCAGTATTTT
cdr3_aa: CASSLFSTDTQYF

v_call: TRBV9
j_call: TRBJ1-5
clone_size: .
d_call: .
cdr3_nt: TGTGCCAGCAGCCCCGTCGGACTGGGCCTAAGGACCACTTGGAGCAATCAGCCCCAGCATTTT
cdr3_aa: CASSPVGLGLRTTWSNQPQHF

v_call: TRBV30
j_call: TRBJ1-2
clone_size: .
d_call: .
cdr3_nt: TGTGCCGGGAGGGGTCTGCAGGACTATGGCTACACCTTC
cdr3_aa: CAGRGLQDYGYTF

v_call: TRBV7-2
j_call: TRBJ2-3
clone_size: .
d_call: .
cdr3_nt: TGTGCCAGCAGCTTACAAGCCGGAGCGATCACAGATACGCAGTATTTT
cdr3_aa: CASSLQAGAITDTQYF

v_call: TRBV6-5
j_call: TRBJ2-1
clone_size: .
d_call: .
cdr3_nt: TGTGCCAGCAGCTCCGACGGAGGCGAGCAGTTCTTC
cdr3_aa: CASSSDGGEQFF

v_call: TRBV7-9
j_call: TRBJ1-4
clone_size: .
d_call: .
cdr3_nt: TGTGCCAGCAGCCCAGGAGGTGAGAATGAAAAACTGTTTTTT
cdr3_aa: CASSPGGENEKLFF

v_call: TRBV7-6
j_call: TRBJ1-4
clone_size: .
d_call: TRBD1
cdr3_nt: TGTGCCAGCAGCTTCAACAGGGGACCTAATGAAAAACTGTTTTTT
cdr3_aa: CASSFNRGPNEKLFF

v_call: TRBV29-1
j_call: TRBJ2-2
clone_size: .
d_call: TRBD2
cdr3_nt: TGCAGCGTGCGGACTAGCGGGGTCTCTCGGGGGACCGGGGAGCTGTTTTTT
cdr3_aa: CSVRTSGVSRGTGELFF

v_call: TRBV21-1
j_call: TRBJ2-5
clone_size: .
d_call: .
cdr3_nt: TGTGCCAGCAGCGGACTAGCGGGAGTTTTAGAGACCCAGTACTTC
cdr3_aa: CASSGLAGVLETQYF

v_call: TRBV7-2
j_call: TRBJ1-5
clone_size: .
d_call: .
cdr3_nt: TGTGCCAGCAGTCAGGACTCTAGCAATCAGCCCCAGCATTTT
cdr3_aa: CASSQDSSNQPQHF

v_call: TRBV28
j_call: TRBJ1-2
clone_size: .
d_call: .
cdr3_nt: TGTGCCAGCAGGTCAGGGAACAACTATGGCTACACCTTC
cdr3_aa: CASRSGNNYGYTF

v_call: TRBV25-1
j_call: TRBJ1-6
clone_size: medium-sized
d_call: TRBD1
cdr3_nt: TGTGCCAGCCCGGGACAGGACTATAATTCACCCCTCCACTTT
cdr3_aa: CASPGQDYNSPLHF

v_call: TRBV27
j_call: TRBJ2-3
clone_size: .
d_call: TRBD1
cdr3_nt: TGTGCCAGCGCCAGACAGGGAAGTCCAGGCACAGATACGCAGTATTTT
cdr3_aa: CASARQGSPGTDTQYF